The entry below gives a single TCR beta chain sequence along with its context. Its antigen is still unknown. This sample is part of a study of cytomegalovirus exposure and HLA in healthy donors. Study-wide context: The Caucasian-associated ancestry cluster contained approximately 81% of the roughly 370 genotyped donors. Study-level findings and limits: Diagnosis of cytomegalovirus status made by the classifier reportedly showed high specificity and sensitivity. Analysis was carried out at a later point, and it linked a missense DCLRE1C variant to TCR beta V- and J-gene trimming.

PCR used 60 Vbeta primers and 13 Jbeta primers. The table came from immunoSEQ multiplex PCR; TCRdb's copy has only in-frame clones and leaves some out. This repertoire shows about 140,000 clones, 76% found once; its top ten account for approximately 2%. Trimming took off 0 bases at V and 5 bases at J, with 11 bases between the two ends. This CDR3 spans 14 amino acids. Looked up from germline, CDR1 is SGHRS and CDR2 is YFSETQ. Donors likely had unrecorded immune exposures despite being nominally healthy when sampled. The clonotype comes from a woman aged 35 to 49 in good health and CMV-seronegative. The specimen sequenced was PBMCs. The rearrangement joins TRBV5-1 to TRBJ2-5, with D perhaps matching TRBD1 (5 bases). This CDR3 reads CASSLETGHETQYF. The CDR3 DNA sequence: TGCGCCAGCAGCTTGGAAACAGGTCACGAGACCCAGTACTTC.